Shown below are 16 T cell receptor beta chains from a single sample sequenced in a study of Ad26.COV2.S vaccination and SARS-CoV-2 variants. Documented treatment: some 19 received Ad26.COV2.S at low or high dose, single or two shots; 5 received placebo; per-sample allocation not given. Samples were taken on day 63 after the first vaccine or placebo injection. The method was immunoSEQ multiplex PCR; TCRdb's version includes in-frame clones alone and lacks a portion of them. The table has 350,000 to 550,000 clones, about 88% seen once. The input for sequencing was peripheral blood, taken in a trial of Ad26.COV2.S vaccine versus placebo. The receptors were sampled from a person aged 18 to 59 who received the Ad26.COV2.S COVID-19 vaccine or a placebo.

The chain carries TRBV5-1 and TRBJ1-1; D gene ambiguous. Germline CDR1 and CDR2: SGHRS and YFSETQ. V was shortened by 1 base and J by 6 bases, with 16 bases between the two germline ends. The CDR3 covers 15 residues. In DNA form, the CDR3 reads TGCGCCAGCAGCTTGTTGGGGAGCCGGTCGGCTGAAGCTTTCTTT. This codes for CASSLLGSRSAEAFF. Together with reference TRBV5-1 and TRBJ1-1, the CDR3 gives the full variable domain: KAGVTQTPRYLIKTRGQQVTLSCSPISGHRSVSWYQQTPGQGLQFLFEYFSETQRNKGNFPGRFSGRQFSNSRSEMNVSTLELGDSALYLCASSLLGSRSAEAFFGQGTRLTVV.

CDR3 nucleotides: TGTGCCAGCAGTTATTGGGGGGAGACCCAGTACTTC. Translated, it gives CASSYWGETQYF. The chain uses TRBV6-2 or TRBV6-3 and TRBJ2-5, with D perhaps matching TRBD1 or TRBD2 (5 bases each). Germline V gives CDR1 MNHEY, CDR2 SVGEGT. The CDR3 sequence is 12 residues long. The V end lost 3 bases, the J end lost 5 bases, and 7 bases lay between the germline ends.

V usage is TRBV9 and J usage is TRBJ2-2, with 8 bases aligning to TRBD2. This CDR3 has 18 residues. V lost 0 bases to trimming and J lost 1 base; unmatched junction nucleotides: 8. Germline V gene sequence: CDR1 SGDLS, CDR2 YYNGEE. The CDR3: CASSVGPAGVWNTGELFF. The DNA of the CDR3 is TGTGCCAGCAGCGTAGGTCCAGCGGGAGTATGGAACACCGGGGAGCTGTTTTTT.

The rearrangement joins TRBV7-3 to TRBJ2-1; TRBD2 matches 7 bases. This CDR3 has 15 residues. Trimming cost V 5 bases and J 6 bases; bases outside gene matches: 10. Per germline, CDR1 SGHTA and CDR2 FQGTGA. The CDR3 DNA follows: TGTGCCAGCAGCCTAGGGACTATGGTTAGCAATGAGCAGTTCTTC. This translates into CASSLGTMVSNEQFF.

The chain joins TRBV30 to TRBJ2-3; the match to TRBD2 covers 8 bases. The CDR3 totals 14 residues. Germline V gene sequence: CDR1 GTSNPN, CDR2 SVGIG (reference sequence). Germline trimming cut 2 bases from V and 4 bases from J; bases unmatched to any gene: 5. CDR3 in amino acids: CAWSIRGGSDTQYF. The CDR3 nucleotides are TGTGCCTGGAGTATCCGGGGGGGCTCAGATACGCAGTATTTT. The whole variable domain, remainder taken from reference TRBV30 and TRBJ2-3, is SQTIHQWPATLVQPVGSPLSLECTVEGTSNPNLYWYRQAAGRGLQLLFYSVGIGQISSEVPQNLSASRPQDRQFILSSKKLLLSDSGFYLCAWSIRGGSDTQYFGPGTRLTVL.

As regards this clone: Other nucleotide sequences in the sample specify the same CDR3. This chain's CDR3 is CASSLDPSSYEQYF. The CDR3 region has the DNA TGTGCCAGCAGCTTAGATCCGAGCTCCTACGAGCAGTACTTC. The V and J genes are TRBV7-2 and TRBJ2-7; D is unresolved. This CDR3 has 14 amino acids. Trimming cost V 1 base and J 0 bases, with 7 bases left between them. From germline, CDR1 is SGHTA and CDR2 FQGNSA.

The V gene is TRBV5-8, the J gene TRBJ2-6; 7 bases align to TRBD1. Per germline, CDR1 SGHTS and CDR2 YDEGEE. The CDR3 loop spans 16 amino acids. The trim removed 4 bases at V and 4 bases at J, leaving 8 bases unmatched. The CDR3 loop reads CASSSRGGRGANVLTF. The CDR3 region has the DNA TGTGCCAGCAGCAGTAGAGGGGGCAGAGGGGCCAACGTCCTGACTTTC. Based on the CDR3 plus reference TRBV5-8 and TRBJ2-6, the full variable domain is EAGVTQSPTHLIKTRGQQATLRCSPISGHTSVYWYQQALGLGLQFLLWYDEGEERNRGNFPPRFSGRQFPNYSSELNVNALELEDSALYLCASSSRGGRGANVLTFGAGSRLTVL.

V gene TRBV5-1 combines with J gene TRBJ2-7; unclear D gene. V was pared by 3 bases and J by 4 bases, with 20 bases between. CDR1 is SGHRS, CDR2 YFSETQ, per germline. The CDR3 extends over 16 amino acids. CDR3 bases: TGCGCCAGCAGCTCATCACCCCCGATAATAGGTTACGAGCAGTACTTC. Protein product: CASSSSPPIIGYEQYF.

The chain joins TRBV12-5 to TRBJ2-7, with TRBD1 as a possible D gene (6 bases). Germline-derived CDR1 and CDR2 are LGHNT and FRNRAP. The CDR3 runs to 19 residues. Trimming left V 0 bases short and J 3 bases short, with 24 bases between. The CDR3 sequence is CASGLVRMHIEGDHYEQYF. In DNA form, the CDR3 reads TGTGCTAGTGGTTTGGTTAGAATGCACATAGAGGGGGATCACTACGAGCAGTACTTC.

The rearrangement joins TRBV20-1 to TRBJ2-2; D is undetermined. Trimming stripped 4 bases from V and 9 bases from J, with 9 bases between. The CDR3 consists of 11 residues. The germline V gene has CDR1 DFQATT and CDR2 SNEGSKA (reference sequence). For the CDR3, the DNA is TGCAGTGCTAAGAGGCCGAGGGAGCTGTTTTTT. This encodes CSAKRPRELFF.

The gene calls are TRBV19 and TRBJ1-2; no reliable D call. The CDR3 is made up of 14 amino acids. Per germline, CDR1 LNHDA and CDR2 SQIVND (reference sequence). V lost 3 bases and J lost 3, with 11 bases in between. CDR3 coding DNA: TGTGCCAGTAGTATTGGGTATGGAGACTATGGCTACACCTTC. The encoded protein is CASSIGYGDYGYTF.

The chain carries TRBV7-8 and TRBJ2-2, with D perhaps TRBD1 (5 bases). Trimming removed 1 base at V and 3 bases at J, with 9 bases between. Germline loops: CDR1 SGHVS, CDR2 FQNEAQ. The CDR3 loop spans 15 amino acids. DNA for the CDR3: TGTGCCAGCAGCTTAGTAGGGGTGGACACCGGGGAGCTGTTTTTT. It yields the protein CASSLVGVDTGELFF.

Notes on this clone: Distinct nucleotide sequences in the sample also encode this CDR3. The chain uses TRBV4-3 and TRBJ2-2; D uncertain. The V gene's germline CDR1 is LGHNA and CDR2 YSLEER. With 1 base removed from V and 2 bases from J, the gap between germline ends came to 8 bases. This CDR3 contains 15 residues. The CDR3 nucleotides are TGCGCCAGCAGCCAAGTTTGGGCTAACACCGGGGAGCTGTTTTTT. This translates into CASSQVWANTGELFF.

This clone was seen a few times. The CDR3 nucleotides are TGTGCCAGTAGGGGACAGGGGGTAGGTAATCAGCCCCAGCATTTT. This translates into CASRGQGVGNQPQHF. The rearrangement uses TRBV19 and TRBJ1-5; 11 bases are a match to TRBD1. The CDR3 length is 15 residues. Germline CDR1 LNHDA, CDR2 SQIVND (reference sequence). The J segment lost 4 bases and the V segment lost 6 bases, leaving 5 bases of the junction unmatched.

On this clone itself: At the DNA level, this CDR3 is encoded by other sequences in the same sample as well. DNA for the CDR3: TGTGCCAGCTCACCCAATGATGGAAACACCATATATTTT. Residues: CASSPNDGNTIYF. This chain uses TRBV18 with TRBJ1-3; D remains ambiguous. This CDR3 spans 13 amino acids. CDR1 and CDR2 from the germline V gene are KGHSH and LQKENI. Trimming took 3 bases from V and 3 from J, leaving 6 bases between them.

The rearrangement uses TRBV7-3 and TRBJ1-1; maybe TRBD1 (6 bases). This CDR3 comprises 16 residues. V lost 0 bases, J lost 0 bases, and 11 bases lay in between. Germline values: CDR1 SGHTA, CDR2 FQGTGA. In DNA, the CDR3 is TGTGCCAGCAGCTTAACGAGGACAGCCCTGAACACTGAAGCTTTCTTT. Amino acid sequence: CASSLTRTALNTEAFF.